This T cell receptor (beta chain) was profiled in a study of Ad26.COV2.S vaccination and SARS-CoV-2 variants. Treatment reported: some 20 received Ad26.COV2.S at low or high dose, single or two shots; about 5 received placebo; per-sample allocation not given. On day 63 after the first injection, vaccine and placebo recipients gave samples. Some clones are missing from TCRdb's copy, which holds only in-frame ones; the method was immunoSEQ multiplex PCR. The sample yields hundreds of thousands of clones, nearly 90% seen once. The receptor comes from a person aged 18 to 59 who received the Ad26.COV2.S COVID-19 vaccine or a placebo. This material consisted of peripheral blood, taken in a trial of Ad26.COV2.S vaccine versus placebo.

CDR3 loop: CASSYFAGGTGELFF. The CDR3 DNA follows: TGTGCCAGCAGTTACTTTGCGGGGGGGACCGGGGAGCTGTTTTTT. V gene TRBV6-2 or TRBV6-3 combines with J gene TRBJ2-2; 9 bases are a match to TRBD2. V shed 1 base and J 5 bases; nucleotides not matched to a gene: 2. Germline CDR1 reads MNHEY; CDR2 reads SVGEGT. This CDR3 spans 15 amino acids.